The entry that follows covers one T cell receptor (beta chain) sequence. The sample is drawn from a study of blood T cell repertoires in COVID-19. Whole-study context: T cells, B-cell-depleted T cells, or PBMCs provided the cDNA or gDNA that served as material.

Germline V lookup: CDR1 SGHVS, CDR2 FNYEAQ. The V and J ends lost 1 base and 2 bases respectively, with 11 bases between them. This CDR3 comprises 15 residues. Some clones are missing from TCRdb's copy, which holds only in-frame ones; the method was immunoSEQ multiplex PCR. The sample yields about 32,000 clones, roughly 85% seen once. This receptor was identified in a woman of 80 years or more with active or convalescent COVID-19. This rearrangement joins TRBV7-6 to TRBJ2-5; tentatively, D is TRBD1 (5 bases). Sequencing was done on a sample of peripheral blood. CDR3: CASSLEAGLQETQYF. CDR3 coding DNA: TGTGCCAGCAGCTTAGAGGCAGGGCTACAAGAGACCCAGTACTTC.